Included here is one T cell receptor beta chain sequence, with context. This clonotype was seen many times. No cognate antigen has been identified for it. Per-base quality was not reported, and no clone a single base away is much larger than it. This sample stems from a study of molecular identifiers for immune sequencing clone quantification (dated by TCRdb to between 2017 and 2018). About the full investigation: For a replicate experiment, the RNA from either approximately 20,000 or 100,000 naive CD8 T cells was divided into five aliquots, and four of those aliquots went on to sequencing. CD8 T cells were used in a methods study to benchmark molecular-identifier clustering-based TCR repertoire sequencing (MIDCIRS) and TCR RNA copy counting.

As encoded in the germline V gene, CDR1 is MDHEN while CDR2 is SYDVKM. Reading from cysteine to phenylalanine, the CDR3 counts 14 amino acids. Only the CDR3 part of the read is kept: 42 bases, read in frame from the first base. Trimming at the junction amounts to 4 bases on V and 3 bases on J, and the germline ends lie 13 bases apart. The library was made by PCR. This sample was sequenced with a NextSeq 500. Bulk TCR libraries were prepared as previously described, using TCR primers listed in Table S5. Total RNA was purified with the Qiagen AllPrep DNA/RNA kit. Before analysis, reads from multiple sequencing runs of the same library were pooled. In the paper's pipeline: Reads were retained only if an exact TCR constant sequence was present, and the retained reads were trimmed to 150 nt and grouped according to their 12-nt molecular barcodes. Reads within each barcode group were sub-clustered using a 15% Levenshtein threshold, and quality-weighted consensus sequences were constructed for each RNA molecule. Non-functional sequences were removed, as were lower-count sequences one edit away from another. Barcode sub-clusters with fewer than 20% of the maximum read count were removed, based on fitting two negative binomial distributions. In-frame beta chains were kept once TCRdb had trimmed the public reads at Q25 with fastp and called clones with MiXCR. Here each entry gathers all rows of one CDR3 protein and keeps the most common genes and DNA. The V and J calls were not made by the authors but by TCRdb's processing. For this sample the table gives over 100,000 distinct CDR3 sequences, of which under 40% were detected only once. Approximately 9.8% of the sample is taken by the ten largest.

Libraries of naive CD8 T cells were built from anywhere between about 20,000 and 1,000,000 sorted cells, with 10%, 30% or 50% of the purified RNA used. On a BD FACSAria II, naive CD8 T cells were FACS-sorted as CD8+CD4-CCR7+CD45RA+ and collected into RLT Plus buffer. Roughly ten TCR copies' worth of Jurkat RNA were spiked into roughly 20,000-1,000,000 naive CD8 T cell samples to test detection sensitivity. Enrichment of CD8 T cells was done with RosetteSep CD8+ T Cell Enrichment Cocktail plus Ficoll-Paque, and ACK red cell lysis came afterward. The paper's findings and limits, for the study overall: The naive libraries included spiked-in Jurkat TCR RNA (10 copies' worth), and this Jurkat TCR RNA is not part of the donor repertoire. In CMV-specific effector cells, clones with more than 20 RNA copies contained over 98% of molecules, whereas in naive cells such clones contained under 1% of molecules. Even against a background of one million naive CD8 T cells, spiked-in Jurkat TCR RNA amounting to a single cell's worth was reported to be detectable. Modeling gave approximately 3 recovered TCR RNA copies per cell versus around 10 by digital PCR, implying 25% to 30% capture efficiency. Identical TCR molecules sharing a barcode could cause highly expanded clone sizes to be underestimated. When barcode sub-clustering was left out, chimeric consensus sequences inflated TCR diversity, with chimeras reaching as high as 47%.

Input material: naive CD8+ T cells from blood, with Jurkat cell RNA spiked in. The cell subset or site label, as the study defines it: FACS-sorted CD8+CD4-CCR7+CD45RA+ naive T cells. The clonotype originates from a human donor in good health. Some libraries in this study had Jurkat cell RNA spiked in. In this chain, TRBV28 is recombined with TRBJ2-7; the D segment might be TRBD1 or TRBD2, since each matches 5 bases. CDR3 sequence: CASSWGTDRYEQYF. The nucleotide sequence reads TGTGCCAGCAGTTGGGGGACGGATCGCTACGAGCAGTACTTC.